The 24 T cell receptor beta chains below all came from one sample that was sequenced in a study of T cell changes during pregnancy in multiple sclerosis. Measured with immunoSEQ multiplex PCR; TCRdb has only the in-frame clones, and not every one. The profile shows around 71,000 clones, approximately 92% of them singletons. The source was peripheral blood, collected in the third trimester of pregnancy. Receptors originate from a female donor with multiple sclerosis, enrolled in a pregnancy study.

As DNA, the CDR3 is TGTGCCATCAGTGAGGGGGAGCCCCCGAACACCGGGGAGCTGTTTTTT. As protein: CAISEGEPPNTGELFF. This sequence joins TRBV10-3 and TRBJ2-2; possibly TRBD2 for D (5 bases). CDR3 length equals 16 residues. V lost 2 bases and J 0 bases, leaving 10 bases between the germline ends. CDR1 ENHRY and CDR2 SYGVKD come from the germline V gene.

V gene TRBV7-9 combines with J gene TRBJ2-7; possibly TRBD2 for D (6 bases). Germline assignment: CDR1 SEHNR and CDR2 FQNEAQ (reference sequence). The CDR3 has 15 amino acids. V shed 4 bases and J shed 2 bases, with 15 bases lying between them. CDR3 DNA: TGTGCCAGCAGCTCTTATCTGGGGGGAGCCTACGAGCAGTACTTC. Its translation is CASSSYLGGAYEQYF.

The chain joins TRBV10-1 to TRBJ2-7, with D maybe TRBD1 (6 bases). CDR1 and CDR2 from the germline V gene are WNHNN and SYGVQD (reference sequence). This CDR3 is 13 amino acids long. The V end was cut by 3 bases, the J end by 6 bases, with 12 bases between. DNA for the CDR3: TGCGCCAGCAGTGAAACAGGGCCAGGCGAGCAGTACTTC. It specifies CASSETGPGEQYF.

CDR3 residues: CASSWDLAGGLNEQFF. CDR3 sequence (DNA): TGCGCCAGCAGCTGGGATCTAGCGGGAGGTCTCAATGAGCAGTTCTTC. This chain connects TRBV5-1 to TRBJ2-1; 11 bases are shared with TRBD2. J gave up 6 bases and V 3 bases, and 8 bases lay outside the gene matches. Looked up from germline, CDR1 is SGHRS and CDR2 is YFSETQ. CDR3 length: 16 residues.

The chain is built from TRBV28 and TRBJ1-1, with 10 nucleotides matching TRBD1. CDR1 MDHEN and CDR2 SYDVKM come from the germline V gene. V lost 2 bases, J lost 9 bases, and 6 bases stayed unmatched. CDR3 length: 14 amino acids. CDR3 DNA: TGTGCCAGCAGTTTAGGGAGGGACAGGGGTAAAGCTTTCTTT. Its translation is CASSLGRDRGKAFF.

This sequence joins TRBV2 and TRBJ2-7, with a possible D match to TRBD1 (6 bases). Per germline, CDR1 SNHLY and CDR2 FYNNEI. The CDR3 length is 14 residues. The V and J ends lost 6 bases and 3 bases respectively, with 15 bases between them. CDR3 sequence (DNA): TGTGCCAGCAGAACAGGGCCGGGCCTCTACGAGCAGTACTTC. It translates to CASRTGPGLYEQYF.

The V gene is TRBV19, the J gene TRBJ1-1, with D perhaps matching TRBD1 (6 bases). This CDR3 has 14 residues. Germline V gene lookup returns CDR1 LNHDA and CDR2 SQIVND (reference sequence). V was clipped by 2 bases and J by 1 base, with 8 bases between them. The CDR3 loop reads CASSIQGGNTEAFF. The DNA of the CDR3 is TGTGCCAGTAGTATACAAGGGGGGAACACTGAAGCTTTCTTT.

The rearrangement links TRBV2 to TRBJ1-2; 11 bases agree with TRBD1. CDR1 is SNHLY, CDR2 FYNNEI, per germline. This CDR3 has 12 residues. Losses at the gene ends were 7 bases for V and 7 bases for J; bases not matched to a gene: 2. The CDR3 spells CASKGQGGGYTF. The CDR3 nucleotides read TGTGCCAGCAAGGGACAGGGGGGTGGCTACACCTTC.

This chain connects TRBV4-3 to TRBJ2-6, with 8 bases identical to TRBD1. This CDR3 is built from 18 residues. Germline CDR1 and CDR2: LGHNA and YSLEER. With V trimmed by 1 base and J by 2 bases, 7 bases remained unmatched. The DNA of the CDR3 is TGCGCCAGCAGCCAAGTGCGCCCAGGGGGCGCTGGGGCCAACGTCCTGACTTTC. It specifies CASSQVRPGGAGANVLTF.

The J gene is TRBJ2-1, the V gene TRBV29-1, with a weak D call TRBD1 (5 bases). V lost 6 bases to trimming and J lost 2 bases, with 17 bases between them. In germline, CDR1 is SQVTM, CDR2 ANQGSEA. This CDR3 is built from 15 residues. The CDR3 bases are TGCAGCGTAGGAAGGGATGAGGACACCTACAATGAGCAGTTCTTC. Translating it yields CSVGRDEDTYNEQFF.

The chain uses TRBV7-6 and TRBJ2-3; 10 bases are shared with TRBD1. Trimming at V came to 4 bases and at J to 1 base, leaving 11 bases not matched to a gene. Germline CDR1 SGHVS, CDR2 FNYEAQ. This CDR3 is 18 amino acids long. The CDR3 DNA reads as TGTGCCAGCAGCTCACCCAATGCCGGGACAGGGGGCACAGATACGCAGTATTTT. Its protein is CASSSPNAGTGGTDTQYF.

This clone was seen a few times. The V gene is TRBV7-9, the J gene TRBJ1-1; D not certain. V was pared by 9 bases and J by 6 bases, with 8 bases between. CDR3 size: 10 residues. Germline CDR1 and CDR2: SEHNR and FQNEAQ (reference sequence). The CDR3 is CASSRSEAFF. As DNA, the CDR3 is TGTGCCAGTAGCCGGTCTGAAGCTTTCTTT.

V and J are TRBV27 and TRBJ1-5; D remains ambiguous. V dropped 8 bases and J dropped 7 bases, with 24 bases sitting between them. Germline V gene data show CDR1 as MNHEY and CDR2 as SMNVEV (reference sequence). This CDR3 has 16 amino acids. Written as DNA, the CDR3 is TGTGCCAGCGGAACCAATTGGGCACAGCTCAAACAGCCCCAGCATTTT. Residues: CASGTNWAQLKQPQHF.

The chain recombines TRBV18 with TRBJ2-7; D is ambiguous. Germline loops: CDR1 KGHSH, CDR2 LQKENI. The CDR3 extends over 15 amino acids. V lost 6 bases, J lost 6 bases, and 21 bases lay in between. CDR3 sequence: CASSPQDHLSGEQYF. CDR3 DNA sequence: TGTGCCAGCTCCCCTCAGGATCACCTAAGTGGCGAGCAGTACTTC.

The chain couples TRBV5-4 to TRBJ2-7, with D possibly TRBD1 on 6 matching bases. The V gene lost 0 bases and the J gene lost 3 bases, with 10 bases spanning the gap. CDR3 size: 14 residues. The germline V gene encodes CDR1 SGHNT and CDR2 YYREEE (reference sequence). The CDR3 sequence: CASSLDGQNYEQYF. The CDR3, as DNA: TGTGCCAGCAGCTTGGATGGACAGAACTACGAGCAGTACTTC.

There are a few counts of this clone. The rearrangement links TRBV4-1 to TRBJ2-4, with 7 bases lining up with TRBD2. Germline V CDR1 and CDR2: MGHRA, YSYEKL. The CDR3 covers 16 residues. The V gene end was trimmed by 5 bases and the J gene end by 0 bases; junction bases not matched to a gene: 7. CDR3 protein: CASSGLGFLAKNIQYF. The CDR3 DNA is TGCGCCAGCAGCGGACTAGGGTTTCTAGCCAAAAACATTCAGTACTTC.

This chain connects TRBV9 to TRBJ2-3; weak D call: TRBD2 (6 bases). Deletions cut 0 bases from V and 6 bases from J, with 17 bases between. Germline V gene lookup returns CDR1 SGDLS and CDR2 YYNGEE. This CDR3 has 16 residues. The CDR3 DNA is TGTGCCAGCAGCGTAGATCCCCTCGGGGGTCAGGATACGCAGTATTTT. It encodes CASSVDPLGGQDTQYF.

This chain connects TRBV10-2 to TRBJ1-5; D is uncertain. The CDR3 spans 13 residues. Trimming took off 5 bases at V and 4 bases at J, with 9 bases between the two ends. Germline V gene sequence: CDR1 WSHSY, CDR2 SAAADI. CDR3 amino acids: CASSSKANQPQHF. The CDR3 DNA follows: TGCGCCAGCAGTTCTAAAGCAAATCAGCCCCAGCATTTT.

J is TRBJ1-2 and V is TRBV11-2; D is unresolved. Between the trimmed V and J ends, which lost 2 bases and 5 bases, there was a span of 3 bases. The germline V gene encodes CDR1 SGHAT and CDR2 FQNNGV. CDR3 length: 11 amino acids. For the CDR3, the DNA is TGTGCCAGCAGCTTACTGTATGGCTACACCTTC. It yields the protein CASSLLYGYTF.

V is TRBV11-3 and J is TRBJ1-5; maybe TRBD1 (5 bases). Germline lookup yields CDR1 SGHNT and CDR2 YENEEA. Trimming cost V 5 bases and J 5 bases, with 16 bases left between them. This CDR3 is built from 15 residues. This chain's CDR3 is CASSRPAQGYQPQHF. DNA for the CDR3: TGTGCCAGCAGCCGCCCCGCTCAGGGTTATCAGCCCCAGCATTTT.

This rearrangement joins TRBV4-1 to TRBJ2-6, with D perhaps matching TRBD1 (5 bases). The CDR3 has 16 residues. Trimming stripped 0 bases from V and 0 bases from J, with 6 bases between. Germline lookup yields CDR1 MGHRA and CDR2 YSYEKL. CDR3: CASSQDQGSGANVLTF. Here the CDR3 DNA reads TGCGCCAGCAGCCAAGATCAGGGCTCTGGGGCCAACGTCCTGACTTTC.

In DNA form, the CDR3 reads TGTGCCAGCAGCGCTATGAGCTACGAGCAGTACTTC. Protein sequence: CASSAMSYEQYF. The V call is TRBV7-9, the J call TRBJ2-7; D is uncertain. Germline CDR1 is SEHNR and CDR2 is FQNEAQ (reference sequence). The CDR3 covers 12 residues. V was clipped by 5 bases and J by 3 bases, with 8 bases between them.

The rearrangement links TRBV11-3 to TRBJ2-1; 8 bases are shared with TRBD2. There are 16 residues in the CDR3. The junction had 12 bases not matched to a gene; V was cut back by 5 bases and J by 6 bases. The V gene's germline CDR1 is SGHNT and CDR2 YENEEA. The CDR3 reads CASSAVRLARSNEQFF. Written as DNA, the CDR3 is TGTGCCAGCAGCGCGGTTCGACTAGCGCGGAGCAATGAGCAGTTCTTC. Looking up the rest from reference TRBV11-3 and TRBJ2-1 gives the full variable domain: EAGVVQSPRYKIIEKKQPVAFWCNPISGHNTLYWYLQNLGQGPELLIRYENEEAVDDSQLPKDRFSAERLKGVDSTLKIQPAELGDSAVYLCASSAVRLARSNEQFFGPGTRLTVL.

This chain connects TRBV7-2 to TRBJ2-2; D gene unclear. This CDR3 spans 15 amino acids. Per the germline V gene, CDR1 is SGHTA and CDR2 is FQGNSA. Trimming stripped 1 base from V and 5 bases from J, with 11 bases between. The CDR3 loop reads CASSLVPGGTGELFF. In nucleotides, the CDR3 is TGTGCCAGCAGCTTAGTCCCGGGTGGGACCGGGGAGCTGTTTTTT.